This TCR beta chain is from a study of blood T cell repertoires in COVID-19 (TCRdb year 2020). About the full investigation: The collaborator samples originated in the United States, Italy and Spain and spanned the acute and convalescent phases of COVID-19. A freely available public database, intended as a resource for researchers studying the immune response to SARS-CoV-2, is where the repertoires were released. The material from the prospective study consisted of cDNA or gDNA derived from T cells, B-cell-depleted T cells, or PBMCs. Samples came from the ongoing ImmuneRACE study (first 160 participants) plus 1,254 subjects from 6 global collaborators. Deeply sampled blood TCRbeta repertoires from subjects exposed to, actively infected with, or recovered from COVID-19 were included in the dataset. Nearly every sample came with metadata listing a de-identified subject ID, COVID-19 status, age in years and sex. Where available, HLA class I and class II types were taken from metadata supplied by the sample provider and were not determined by assay-based typing.

Taken from cysteine to phenylalanine, the CDR3 has 15 residues. The entry retains the CDR3 DNA only, 45 bases that are in frame from base 1. Sequences SGDLS (CDR1) and YYNGEE (CDR2) are obtained from the germline V gene. A distance of 11 bases separates the germline ends of V and J, which lose 0 bases and 4 bases respectively. Remarks on this clone: Its recognized antigen is unknown. One base away there is no much larger clone; base qualities are not given.

Points the paper makes about the study in general: The amount of clinical and demographic metadata varied by source and participant and was provided uncurated.

The collaborating institutions used their own protocols to collect whole blood in K2EDTA tubes. Collaborator samples were shipped for TCRbeta analysis as frozen whole blood, isolated PBMCs, or DNA extracted from either sample type. TCRbeta CDR3 regions were amplified from genomic DNA by means of the immunoSEQ Assay, a bias-controlled multiplex PCR. Per the authors' processing: Within the assay, amplification of reference gene primers was used to estimate how many nucleated cells each sample contained. Sequence reads were collapsed and filtered to measure the absolute abundance of every unique TCRbeta CDR3 rearrangement. For each sample, productive Simpson clonality was calculated as the square root of Simpson's diversity index over productive rearrangements. This is the immuneACCESS table as TCRdb keeps it, with only in-frame sequences that have V and J called. A part of the clones is gone; compared with another copy, unresolved V genes explain less than half, and the rest is unexplained. The V and J calls and the clone size are those of that table, but D and trimming were determined from the DNA. This sample is represented by roughly 700,000 clones; 85% to 90% of them were singletons. Clones ranked in the top ten supply under 0.3% of the sample.

Sequencing was carried out using peripheral blood. The origin of this receptor is a woman younger than 35 with acute or convalescent COVID-19. The V and J segments used are TRBV9 and TRBJ1-5; the D gene is not confidently resolved. The DNA is TGTGCCAGCAGCGTAGGCGGCAGTGGGAATCAGCCCCAGCATTTT. Translated, this is CASSVGGSGNQPQHF.